Following are 7 T cell receptor beta chains from one sample sequenced in a study of post-analysis software for immune sequencing data. For these receptors, no antigen is known. Unique molecular identifiers featured in each of the TCR beta cDNA libraries. TCRdb fed the PCR reads into MiXCR, producing one record per CDR3 protein. The sample lists about 380,000 distinct CDR3 sequences, about a third occurring once. Findings and caveats of the study: Higher frequency in patients than in controls was seen for about five TRBV segments, with TRBV5-6, TRBV5-1 and TRBV20-1 among them.

The sample taken for sequencing was blood. These receptors were collected from a girl aged 5 to 17 with multiple sclerosis.

This clonotype was counted between two and nine times. The chain has TRBV7-9 and TRBJ1-1; no clear D gene. Germline V gene lookup returns CDR1 SEHNR and CDR2 FQNEAQ (reference sequence). The CDR3 consists of 14 residues. The germline V and J ends were trimmed by 5 bases and 8 bases, with 18 bases remaining between them. CDR3 amino acids: CASSLLGYGREAFF. CDR3 DNA: TGTGCCAGCAGCCTGCTCGGTTACGGGAGGGAAGCTTTCTTT.

This clonotype was found many times. The chain recombines TRBV7-8 with TRBJ1-2; possible D gene TRBD1, 5 bases. Germline lookup yields CDR1 SGHVS and CDR2 FQNEAQ. The CDR3 totals 15 residues. V dropped 0 bases and J dropped 3 bases, with 11 bases sitting between them. The CDR3 is CASSLAWGGDYGYTF. The CDR3 DNA is TGTGCCAGCAGCTTAGCGTGGGGAGGGGACTATGGCTACACCTTC.

V is TRBV20-1 and J is TRBJ2-3; perhaps TRBD1 as D (6 bases). The CDR3 extends over 15 amino acids. The V end lost 7 bases, the J end lost 4 bases, and 21 bases lay between the germline ends. The germline CDR1 and CDR2 sequences are DFQATT and SNEGSKA (reference sequence). The CDR3 DNA follows: TGCAGTGTCCGACCCGGCAGGGGACGCGCAGATACGCAGTATTTT. Protein: CSVRPGRGRADTQYF.

This clonotype was observed a handful of times. The chain employs TRBV5-1 and TRBJ2-1; the match to TRBD2 covers 9 bases. This CDR3 is built from 18 residues. Trimming at V came to 3 bases and at J to 4 bases, leaving 14 bases not matched to a gene. Germline V gene lookup returns CDR1 SGHRS and CDR2 YFSETQ. CDR3 coding DNA: TGCGCCAGCAGCTCCTTGGCCGAGGCTAGCGGGGCTTACAATGAGCAGTTCTTC. The encoded protein is CASSSLAEASGAYNEQFF.

V gene TRBV18 combines with J gene TRBJ1-2, with 10 bases identical to TRBD1. The CDR3 has 14 amino acids. V was clipped by 2 bases and J by 8 bases; unmatched bases: 5. Germline V gives CDR1 KGHSH, CDR2 LQKENI. The CDR3 sequence is CASSPGTGDKGYTF. The DNA for the CDR3 is TGTGCCAGCTCACCAGGGACAGGGGATAAGGGCTACACCTTC.

This rearrangement joins TRBV11-2 to TRBJ2-3, with 7 bases lining up with TRBD2. Germline V gene sequence: CDR1 SGHAT, CDR2 FQNNGV. The J segment lost 0 bases and the V segment lost 3 bases, leaving 3 bases of the junction unmatched. The CDR3 is 15 residues long. Here the CDR3 DNA reads TGTGCCAGCAGCTTCCGGGGGGACAGCACAGATACGCAGTATTTT. Protein product: CASSFRGDSTDTQYF.

The rearrangement links TRBV5-6 to TRBJ2-7, with a possible D match to TRBD1 (6 bases). Germline CDR1 is SGHDT and CDR2 is YYEEEE. Trimming took 3 bases from V and 4 from J, leaving 20 bases between them. This CDR3 is built from 16 residues. The CDR3 protein is CASSSQGRFQTYEQYF. Here the CDR3 DNA reads TGTGCCAGCAGCTCGCAGGGGAGATTTCAAACTTACGAGCAGTACTTC.